Detailed here is one T cell receptor beta chain. This clone was seen once. This clone's antigen is unknown. One base away there is no much larger clone; base qualities are not given. This specimen comes from a study of T cell changes during pregnancy in multiple sclerosis (dated by TCRdb to the late 2010s). Turning to the overall study: The study examined how the T cell repertoire changed over the course of pregnancy in women with multiple sclerosis.

Trimming removed 6 bases from V and 3 bases from J; the gene matches leave 2 bases unexplained. The CDR3 goes from the cysteine to the phenylalanine over 13 residues. CDR3 DNA only is kept here, 39 bases in frame from base 1. CDR1 MDHEN and CDR2 SYDVKM were looked up in the germline V gene. The library relied on the immunoSEQ multiplex PCR assay. TCRdb carries this immuneACCESS record with in-frame sequences only. Its versions omit some clonotypes, under half of them owing to an unresolved V gene in the studies checked, with the rest unexplained. Counted in this sample were about 73,000 clones; roughly nine tenths of them appeared once. The ten largest clones add up to over 2% of the sample.

The sequence derives from a female donor in good health, enrolled as a control in a pregnancy study. The sample here was peripheral blood, taken in the second trimester of pregnancy. The chain is encoded by TRBV28 joined to TRBJ1-2; 9 nucleotides in the junction match TRBD1. The base sequence is TGTGCCAGCAGGACAGGGGGGGACTATGGCTACACCTTC. Protein translation: CASRTGGDYGYTF.